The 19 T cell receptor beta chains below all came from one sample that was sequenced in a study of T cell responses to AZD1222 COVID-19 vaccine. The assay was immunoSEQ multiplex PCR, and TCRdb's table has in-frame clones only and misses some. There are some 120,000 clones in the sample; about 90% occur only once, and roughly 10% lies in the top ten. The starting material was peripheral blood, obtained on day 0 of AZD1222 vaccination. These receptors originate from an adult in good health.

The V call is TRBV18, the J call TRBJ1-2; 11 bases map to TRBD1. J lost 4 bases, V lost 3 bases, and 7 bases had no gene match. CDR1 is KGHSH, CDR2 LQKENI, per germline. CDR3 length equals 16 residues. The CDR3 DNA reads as TGTGCCAGCTCACCTTTGGACAGGGGGCCTGGCTATGGCTACACCTTC. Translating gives CASSPLDRGPGYGYTF.

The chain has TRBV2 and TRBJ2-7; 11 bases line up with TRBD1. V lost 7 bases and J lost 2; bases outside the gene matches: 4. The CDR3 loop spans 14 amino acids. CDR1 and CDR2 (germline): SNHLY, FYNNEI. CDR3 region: CASTRDRGAYEQYF. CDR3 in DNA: TGTGCCAGCACTAGGGACAGGGGGGCCTACGAGCAGTACTTC.

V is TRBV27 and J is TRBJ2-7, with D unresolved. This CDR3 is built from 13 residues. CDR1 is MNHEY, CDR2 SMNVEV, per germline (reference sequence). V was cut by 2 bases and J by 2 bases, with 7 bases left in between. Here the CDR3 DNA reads TGTGCCAGCAGTTTAACTCGCGCCTACGAGCAGTACTTC. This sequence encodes CASSLTRAYEQYF.

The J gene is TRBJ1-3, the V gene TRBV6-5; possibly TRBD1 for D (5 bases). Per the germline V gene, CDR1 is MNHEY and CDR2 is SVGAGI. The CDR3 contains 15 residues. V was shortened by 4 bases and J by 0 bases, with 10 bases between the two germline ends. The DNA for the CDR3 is TGTGCCAGCAGTTTGACAGTGAGCTCTGGAAACACCATATATTTT. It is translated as CASSLTVSSGNTIYF.

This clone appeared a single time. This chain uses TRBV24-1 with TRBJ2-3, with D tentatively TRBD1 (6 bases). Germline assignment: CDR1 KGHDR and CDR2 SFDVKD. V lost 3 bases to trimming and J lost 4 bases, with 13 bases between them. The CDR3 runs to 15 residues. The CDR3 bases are TGTGCCACCAGTGATCCCCTAGGGGGAGCAGATACGCAGTATTTT. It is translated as CATSDPLGGADTQYF.

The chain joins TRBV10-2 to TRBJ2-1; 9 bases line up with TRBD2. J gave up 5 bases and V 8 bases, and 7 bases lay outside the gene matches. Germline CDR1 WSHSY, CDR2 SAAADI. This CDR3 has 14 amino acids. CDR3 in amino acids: CASYKRGANNEQFF. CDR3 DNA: TGCGCCAGCTATAAGCGGGGGGCCAACAATGAGCAGTTCTTC.

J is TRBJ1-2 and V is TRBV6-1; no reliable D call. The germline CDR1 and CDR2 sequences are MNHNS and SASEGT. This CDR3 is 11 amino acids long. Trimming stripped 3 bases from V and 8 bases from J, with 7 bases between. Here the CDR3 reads CASSESDGYTF. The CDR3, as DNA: TGTGCCAGCAGTGAGTCAGACGGCTACACCTTC.

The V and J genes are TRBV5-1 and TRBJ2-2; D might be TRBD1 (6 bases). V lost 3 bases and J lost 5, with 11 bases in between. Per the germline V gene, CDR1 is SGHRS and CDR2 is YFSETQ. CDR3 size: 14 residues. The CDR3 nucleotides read TGCGCCAGCAGCTGGGACCAGGGGACCGGGGAGCTGTTTTTT. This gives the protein CASSWDQGTGELFF.

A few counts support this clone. As DNA, the CDR3 is TGTGCCAGCAGCTTAAGGGGTTTCTGGCAGCCCCAGCATTTT. This codes for CASSLRGFWQPQHF. The chain links TRBV7-8 to TRBJ1-5; perhaps TRBD1 as D (5 bases). V was pared by 2 bases and J by 7 bases, with 12 bases between. The CDR3 covers 14 residues. Germline assignment: CDR1 SGHVS and CDR2 FQNEAQ.

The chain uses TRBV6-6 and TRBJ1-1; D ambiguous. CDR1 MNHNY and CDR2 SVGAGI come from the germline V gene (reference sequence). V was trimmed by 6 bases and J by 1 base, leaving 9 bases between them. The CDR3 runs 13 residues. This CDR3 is CASSPIKNTEAFF. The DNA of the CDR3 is TGTGCCAGCAGCCCTATAAAGAACACTGAAGCTTTCTTT.

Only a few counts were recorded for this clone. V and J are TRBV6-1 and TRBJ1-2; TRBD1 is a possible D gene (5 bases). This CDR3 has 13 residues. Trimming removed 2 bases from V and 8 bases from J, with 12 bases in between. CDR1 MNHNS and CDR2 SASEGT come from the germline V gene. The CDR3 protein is CASSEWQGRGYTF. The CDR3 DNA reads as TGTGCCAGCAGTGAATGGCAGGGTCGGGGCTACACCTTC.

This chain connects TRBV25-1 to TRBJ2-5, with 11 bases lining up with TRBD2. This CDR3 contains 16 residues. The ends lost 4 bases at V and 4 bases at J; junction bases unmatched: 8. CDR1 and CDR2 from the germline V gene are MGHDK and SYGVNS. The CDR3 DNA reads TGTGCCAGCAGTGTATCTAGCGGGAGGACGGCAGAGACCCAGTACTTC. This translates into CASSVSSGRTAETQYF.

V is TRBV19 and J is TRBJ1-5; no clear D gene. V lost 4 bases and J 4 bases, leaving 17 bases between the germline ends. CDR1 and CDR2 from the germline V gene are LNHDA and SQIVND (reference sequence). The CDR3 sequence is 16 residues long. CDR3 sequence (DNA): TGTGCCAGTAGTACCCTTCTGGCGGCCCAGAATCAGCCCCAGCATTTT. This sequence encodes CASSTLLAAQNQPQHF.

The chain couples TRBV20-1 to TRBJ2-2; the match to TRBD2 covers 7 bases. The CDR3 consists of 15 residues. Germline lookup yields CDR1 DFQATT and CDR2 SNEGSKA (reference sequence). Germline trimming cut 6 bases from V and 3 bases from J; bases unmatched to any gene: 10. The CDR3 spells CSASSPGLYTGELFF. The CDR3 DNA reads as TGCAGTGCCAGTTCCCCGGGACTATACACCGGGGAGCTGTTTTTT.

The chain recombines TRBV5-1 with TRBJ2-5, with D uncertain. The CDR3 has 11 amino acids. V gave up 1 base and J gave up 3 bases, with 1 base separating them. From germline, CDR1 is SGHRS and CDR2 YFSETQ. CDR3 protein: CASSLKETQYF. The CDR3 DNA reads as TGCGCCAGCAGCTTGAAAGAGACCCAGTACTTC.

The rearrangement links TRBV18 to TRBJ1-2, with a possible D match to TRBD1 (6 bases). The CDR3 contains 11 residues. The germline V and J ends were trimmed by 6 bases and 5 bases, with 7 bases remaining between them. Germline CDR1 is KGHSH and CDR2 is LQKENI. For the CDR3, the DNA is TGTGCCAGCTCTCAGGGGTATGGCTACACCTTC. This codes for CASSQGYGYTF.

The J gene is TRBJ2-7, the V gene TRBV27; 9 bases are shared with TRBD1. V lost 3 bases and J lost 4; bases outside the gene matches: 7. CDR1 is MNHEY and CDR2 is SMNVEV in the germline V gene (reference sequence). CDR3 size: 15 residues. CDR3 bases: TGTGCCAGCAGTTTCTTCCCGGGACAGGGTTACGAGCAGTACTTC. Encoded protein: CASSFFPGQGYEQYF.

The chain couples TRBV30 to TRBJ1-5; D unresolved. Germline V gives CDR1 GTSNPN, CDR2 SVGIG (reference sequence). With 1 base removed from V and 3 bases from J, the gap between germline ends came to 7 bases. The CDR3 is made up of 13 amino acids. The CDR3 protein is CAWSAGNNQPQHF. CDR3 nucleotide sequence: TGTGCCTGGAGTGCGGGAAACAATCAGCCCCAGCATTTT.

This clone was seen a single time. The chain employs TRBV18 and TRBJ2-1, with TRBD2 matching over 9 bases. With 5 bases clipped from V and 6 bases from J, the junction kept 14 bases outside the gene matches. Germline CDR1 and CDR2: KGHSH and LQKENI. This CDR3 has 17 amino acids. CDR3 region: CASSSFPGGGAGNEQFF. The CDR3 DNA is TGTGCCAGCTCATCCTTTCCGGGCGGGGGGGCCGGCAATGAGCAGTTCTTC.